This TCR beta chain was recorded in a study of blood T cell repertoires in COVID-19. Whole-study context: The study drew acute and convalescent COVID-19 samples from the United States, Italy and Spain. The cDNA or gDNA used as material had been derived from T cells, B-cell-depleted T cells, or PBMCs.

Authors' methods: The assay estimated nucleated cells by amplifying reference gene primers. Sequenced by immunoSEQ multiplex PCR; TCRdb stores in-frame clones only, minus some. Clone size and V and J calls were adopted from that table, with D and trimming inferred from the DNA. Found here are roughly 260,000 clones, 65% to 80% of them singletons; the top ten hold approximately 4%. The ends lost 4 bases at V and 1 base at J; junction bases unmatched: 7. Germline V gene data show CDR1 as LNHDA and CDR2 as SQIVND (reference sequence). The CDR3 is 16 amino acids. Specimen: peripheral blood. This receptor was taken from a woman aged 40-49 years with active or convalescent COVID-19. The V call is TRBV19, the J call TRBJ1-1, with 9 bases that match TRBD1. CDR3 nucleotides: TGTGCCAGTAGTACCGGGACAGGGCGTGGGAACACTGAAGCTTTCTTT. Its protein product is CASSTGTGRGNTEAFF.